Shown below are 18 T cell receptor beta chains from a single sample sequenced in a study of T-cell memory formation after mild COVID-19 (dated by TCRdb to the early 2020s). Receptor amplification or capture employed 5' RACE. The sequencing machine was an Illumina NovaSeq 6000. TCRdb handled the public reads itself, with Q25 trimming in fastp and clone calling in MiXCR, and kept productive beta chains. Rows matching on CDR3 protein sequence are summarized as one entry with the most common DNA and genes. The sample table records approximately 60,000 distinct CDR3 sequences; about 9.4% of these occur just once. Of the sample, 0.95% to 1.3% is held by the ten largest clones. Specimen: PBMCs or a T cell subset sorted from them (not recorded which). These receptors were taken from a man between 18 and 29 years old who had mild COVID-19 (a few samples of this study predate the infection). The sample titles of this study are shuffled in the database, so cell type and time point are left out; the donor was told from shared clones.

This clonotype has a handful of counts. V usage is TRBV19 and J usage is TRBJ1-4; TRBD1 is a possible D gene (6 bases). CDR1 and CDR2 (germline): LNHDA, SQIVND (reference sequence). The CDR3 extends over 15 amino acids. The V end lost 5 bases, the J end lost 4 bases, and 14 bases lay between the germline ends. The DNA for the CDR3 is TGTGCCAGTAGTCCACAGGGATTGGGTAATGAAAAACTGTTTTTT. It codes for CASSPQGLGNEKLFF.

This clonotype has a count of ten or more. The chain uses TRBV20-1 and TRBJ2-1; 12 bases align to TRBD2. After removal of 0 bases from V and 8 bases from J, the junction contained 5 bases not matched to a gene. The CDR3 has 15 amino acids. Germline V gene lookup returns CDR1 DFQATT and CDR2 SNEGSKA (reference sequence). Here the CDR3 DNA reads TGCAGTGCTAGAGATGTTAGACTAGCGGGGGATGAGCAGTTCTTC. It yields the protein CSARDVRLAGDEQFF.

In this sample, this clonotype turned up many times. V is TRBV6-2 or TRBV6-3 and J is TRBJ2-5; D could derive from TRBD1 or TRBD2 (6 bases each). Germline V gives CDR1 MNHEY, CDR2 SVGEGT. CDR3 length: 14 residues. V lost 5 bases to trimming and J lost 5 bases, with 15 bases between them. CDR3 coding DNA: TGTGCCAGCAGTACGGAGGGGGGTATGGAGACCCAGTACTTC. Translation: CASSTEGGMETQYF.

This clonotype was seen at least ten times. CDR3 DNA sequence: TGCAGTGCTAGAGTAACCGGGGGAGGGTCCCATGAGCAGTTCTTC. Its translation: CSARVTGGGSHEQFF. V and J are TRBV20-1 and TRBJ2-1; TRBD2 aligns across 7 bases. The V segment lost 1 base and the J segment 8 bases; nucleotides outside the gene matches: 11. Germline V gene sequence: CDR1 DFQATT, CDR2 SNEGSKA (reference sequence). The CDR3 is made up of 15 amino acids.

As concerns this clonotype: Mismatch with germline at one junction end may stem from a read error. This chain links TRBV6-5 with TRBJ2-3; D possibly corresponds to TRBD1 (5 bases). The CDR3 runs 16 residues. Germline V gene lookup returns CDR1 MNHEY and CDR2 SVGAGI. The chain's CDR3 is CASRYSRGPGTDTQYF. Here the CDR3 DNA reads TGTGCCAGCAGATACTCTAGGGGTCCGGGCACAGATACGCAGTATTTT.

At least ten counts were recorded for this clonotype. This chain uses TRBV7-9 with TRBJ2-1; D perhaps matches TRBD2 (8 bases). Germline V CDR1 and CDR2: SEHNR, FQNEAQ (reference sequence). Trimming pared 8 bases from V and 3 bases from J, leaving 23 bases between. There are 17 residues in the CDR3. As DNA, the CDR3 is TGTGCCAGCGCCAAGGGGGCGGGGGGACAGTTCTACAATGAGCAGTTCTTC. Amino acid sequence: CASAKGAGGQFYNEQFF.

This clonotype has ten or more counts. This chain links TRBV5-1 with TRBJ2-5; D uncertain. This CDR3 contains 14 residues. The V end lost 0 bases, the J end lost 4 bases, and 10 bases lay between the germline ends. Looked up from germline, CDR1 is SGHRS and CDR2 is YFSETQ. The CDR3 sequence: CASSLAPGSETQYF. DNA of the CDR3: TGCGCCAGCAGCTTGGCTCCAGGTTCAGAGACCCAGTACTTC.

This chain joins TRBV20-1 and TRBJ2-3; no clear D gene. Germline V gives CDR1 DFQATT, CDR2 SNEGSKA (reference sequence). Trimming took off 6 bases at V and 4 bases at J, with 20 bases between the two ends. The CDR3 covers 15 residues. CDR3 protein: CSARSPKESADTQYF. The CDR3, as DNA: TGCAGTGCAAGATCCCCCAAAGAAAGCGCAGATACGCAGTATTTT.

This clonotype showed up just a few times. V is TRBV28 and J is TRBJ1-3; 7 nucleotides line up with TRBD1. CDR3 length: 16 residues. The germline CDR1 and CDR2 sequences are MDHEN and SYDVKM. Trimming removed 6 bases from V and 0 bases from J; junction bases left unmatched: 8. CDR3 residues: CASSRDRAISGNTIYF. The CDR3 DNA sequence: TGTGCCAGCAGCCGCGACAGGGCCATCTCTGGAAACACCATATATTTT.

This clonotype showed up many times. The chain uses TRBV9 and TRBJ2-3, with 7 bases aligning to TRBD2. The CDR3 runs to 14 residues. V lost 3 bases and J lost 3; bases outside the gene matches: 4. CDR1 SGDLS and CDR2 YYNGEE come from the germline V gene. CDR3 DNA sequence: TGTGCCAGCAGCGCAGCGGGATCTACAGATACGCAGTATTTT. Translation gives CASSAAGSTDTQYF.

The chain employs TRBV5-6 and TRBJ1-2; D gene unclear. CDR1 is SGHDT and CDR2 is YYEEEE in the germline V gene. This CDR3 has 12 amino acids. Trimming removed 0 bases from V and 6 bases from J, with 6 bases in between. The CDR3 DNA reads as TGTGCCAGCAGCTTGGATAGGGATGGCTACACCTTC. Its translation is CASSLDRDGYTF.

This clonotype was detected a few times. V gene TRBV13 combines with J gene TRBJ1-4; D ambiguous. Germline CDR1 PRHDT, CDR2 FYEKMQ (reference sequence). The CDR3 has 12 amino acids. Trimming stripped 5 bases from V and 8 bases from J, with 9 bases between. The CDR3 region has the DNA TGTGCCAGCAGCGGCCTCGGGGAAAAACTGTTTTTT. It codes for CASSGLGEKLFF.

The V and J genes are TRBV2 and TRBJ1-1; 10 bases agree with TRBD1. After removal of 4 bases from V and 7 bases from J, the junction contained 3 bases not matched to a gene. This CDR3 spans 13 amino acids. Germline CDR1 is SNHLY and CDR2 is FYNNEI. The CDR3 spells CASSGQGAFEAFF. In nucleotides, the CDR3 is TGTGCCAGCAGTGGACAGGGGGCTTTTGAAGCTTTCTTT.

This clonotype showed up many times. V usage is TRBV6-2 or TRBV6-3 and J usage is TRBJ2-1, with a tentative D call TRBD2 (5 bases). The CDR3 runs to 13 residues. Germline V CDR1 and CDR2: MNHEY, SVGEGT. The ends were cut back, 1 base at V and 7 bases at J, with 8 bases in the middle. The CDR3 DNA reads as TGTGCCAGCAGTTACTTTCCGGGAAATGAGCAGTTCTTC. It translates to CASSYFPGNEQFF.

The chain is built from TRBV4-3 and TRBJ2-3; D uncertain. CDR3 size: 14 residues. Germline CDR1 and CDR2: LGHNA and YSLEER. The V and J ends lost 6 bases and 4 bases respectively, with 14 bases between them. CDR3 residues: CASSGQEASDTQYF. CDR3 bases: TGCGCCAGCAGTGGCCAGGAAGCTTCAGATACGCAGTATTTT.

There are a few counts of this clonotype. The J gene is TRBJ1-1, the V gene TRBV6-6; D gene ambiguous. CDR3 size: 14 residues. Trimming cost V 2 bases and J 3 bases, with 10 bases left between them. CDR1 and CDR2 (germline): MNHNY, SVGAGI (reference sequence). In DNA form, the CDR3 reads TGTGCCAGCAGTTACAAGGCTTGGGACACTGAAGCTTTCTTT. It encodes CASSYKAWDTEAFF.

This clonotype was seen many times. This chain connects TRBV7-2 to TRBJ2-7; the D is unclear. CDR3 length equals 14 residues. The germline V gene has CDR1 SGHTA and CDR2 FQGNSA. The V end lost 4 bases, the J end lost 0 bases, and 10 bases lay between the germline ends. In DNA form, the CDR3 reads TGTGCCAGCAGCTCGGACGAAACCTCCTACGAGCAGTACTTC. Translated: CASSSDETSYEQYF.

This chain uses TRBV20-1 with TRBJ2-3; 8 bases match TRBD1. With V trimmed by 2 bases and J by 0 bases, 13 bases remained unmatched. Germline V gene data show CDR1 as DFQATT and CDR2 as SNEGSKA (reference sequence). The CDR3 runs 18 residues. In DNA, the CDR3 is TGCAGTGCTAGATATAGAGGCAGGGGGCCTTTTAGCACAGATACGCAGTATTTT. Residues: CSARYRGRGPFSTDTQYF.